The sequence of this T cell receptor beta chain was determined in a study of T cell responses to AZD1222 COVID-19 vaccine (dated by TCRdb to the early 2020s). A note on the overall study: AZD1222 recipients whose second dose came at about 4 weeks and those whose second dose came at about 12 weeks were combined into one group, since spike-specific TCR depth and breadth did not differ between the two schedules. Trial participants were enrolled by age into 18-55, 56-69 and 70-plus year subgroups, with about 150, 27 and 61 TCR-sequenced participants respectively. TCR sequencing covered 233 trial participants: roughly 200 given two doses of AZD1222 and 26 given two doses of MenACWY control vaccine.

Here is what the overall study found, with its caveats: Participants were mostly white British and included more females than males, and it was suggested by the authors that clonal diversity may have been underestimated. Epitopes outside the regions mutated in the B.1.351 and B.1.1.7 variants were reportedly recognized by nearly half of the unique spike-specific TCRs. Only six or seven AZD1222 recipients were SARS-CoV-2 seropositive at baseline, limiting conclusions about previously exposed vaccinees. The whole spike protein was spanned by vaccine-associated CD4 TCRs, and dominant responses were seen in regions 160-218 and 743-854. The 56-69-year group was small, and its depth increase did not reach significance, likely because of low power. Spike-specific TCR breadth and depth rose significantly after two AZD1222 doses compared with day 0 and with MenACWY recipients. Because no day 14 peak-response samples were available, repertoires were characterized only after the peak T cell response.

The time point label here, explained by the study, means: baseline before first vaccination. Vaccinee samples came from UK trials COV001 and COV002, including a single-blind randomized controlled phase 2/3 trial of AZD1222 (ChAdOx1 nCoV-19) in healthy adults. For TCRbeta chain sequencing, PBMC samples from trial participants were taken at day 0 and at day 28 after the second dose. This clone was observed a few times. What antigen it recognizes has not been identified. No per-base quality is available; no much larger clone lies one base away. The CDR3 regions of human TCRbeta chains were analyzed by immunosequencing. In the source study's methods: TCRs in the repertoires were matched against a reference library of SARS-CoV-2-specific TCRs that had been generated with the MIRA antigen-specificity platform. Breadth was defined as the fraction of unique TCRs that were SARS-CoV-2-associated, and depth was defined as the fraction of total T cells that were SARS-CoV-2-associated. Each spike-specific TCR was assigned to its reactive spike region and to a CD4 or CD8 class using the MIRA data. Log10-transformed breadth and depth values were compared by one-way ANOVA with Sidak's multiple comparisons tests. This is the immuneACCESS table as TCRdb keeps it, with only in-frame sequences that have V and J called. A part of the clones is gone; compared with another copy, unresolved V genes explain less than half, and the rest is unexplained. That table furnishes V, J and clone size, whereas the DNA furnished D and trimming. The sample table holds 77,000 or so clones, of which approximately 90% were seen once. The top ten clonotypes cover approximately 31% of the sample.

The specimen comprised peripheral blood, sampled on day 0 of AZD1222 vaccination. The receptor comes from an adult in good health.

The CDR3 protein is CAISVPGRKYNEQFF. Read as DNA, the sequence is TGTGCCATCAGTGTCCCGGGACGCAAATACAATGAGCAGTTCTTC. The chain joins TRBV10-3 to TRBJ2-1, with the D call perhaps TRBD1 or TRBD2, each one matching 5 bases. From the germline V gene, CDR1 is ENHRY and CDR2 is SYGVKD. V is clipped by 4 bases and J by 4 bases, and the sequence between their germline boundaries is 14 bases long. The CDR3, cysteine through phenylalanine, is 15 amino acids long. Only CDR3 DNA is held: 45 bases, read in frame from base 1.